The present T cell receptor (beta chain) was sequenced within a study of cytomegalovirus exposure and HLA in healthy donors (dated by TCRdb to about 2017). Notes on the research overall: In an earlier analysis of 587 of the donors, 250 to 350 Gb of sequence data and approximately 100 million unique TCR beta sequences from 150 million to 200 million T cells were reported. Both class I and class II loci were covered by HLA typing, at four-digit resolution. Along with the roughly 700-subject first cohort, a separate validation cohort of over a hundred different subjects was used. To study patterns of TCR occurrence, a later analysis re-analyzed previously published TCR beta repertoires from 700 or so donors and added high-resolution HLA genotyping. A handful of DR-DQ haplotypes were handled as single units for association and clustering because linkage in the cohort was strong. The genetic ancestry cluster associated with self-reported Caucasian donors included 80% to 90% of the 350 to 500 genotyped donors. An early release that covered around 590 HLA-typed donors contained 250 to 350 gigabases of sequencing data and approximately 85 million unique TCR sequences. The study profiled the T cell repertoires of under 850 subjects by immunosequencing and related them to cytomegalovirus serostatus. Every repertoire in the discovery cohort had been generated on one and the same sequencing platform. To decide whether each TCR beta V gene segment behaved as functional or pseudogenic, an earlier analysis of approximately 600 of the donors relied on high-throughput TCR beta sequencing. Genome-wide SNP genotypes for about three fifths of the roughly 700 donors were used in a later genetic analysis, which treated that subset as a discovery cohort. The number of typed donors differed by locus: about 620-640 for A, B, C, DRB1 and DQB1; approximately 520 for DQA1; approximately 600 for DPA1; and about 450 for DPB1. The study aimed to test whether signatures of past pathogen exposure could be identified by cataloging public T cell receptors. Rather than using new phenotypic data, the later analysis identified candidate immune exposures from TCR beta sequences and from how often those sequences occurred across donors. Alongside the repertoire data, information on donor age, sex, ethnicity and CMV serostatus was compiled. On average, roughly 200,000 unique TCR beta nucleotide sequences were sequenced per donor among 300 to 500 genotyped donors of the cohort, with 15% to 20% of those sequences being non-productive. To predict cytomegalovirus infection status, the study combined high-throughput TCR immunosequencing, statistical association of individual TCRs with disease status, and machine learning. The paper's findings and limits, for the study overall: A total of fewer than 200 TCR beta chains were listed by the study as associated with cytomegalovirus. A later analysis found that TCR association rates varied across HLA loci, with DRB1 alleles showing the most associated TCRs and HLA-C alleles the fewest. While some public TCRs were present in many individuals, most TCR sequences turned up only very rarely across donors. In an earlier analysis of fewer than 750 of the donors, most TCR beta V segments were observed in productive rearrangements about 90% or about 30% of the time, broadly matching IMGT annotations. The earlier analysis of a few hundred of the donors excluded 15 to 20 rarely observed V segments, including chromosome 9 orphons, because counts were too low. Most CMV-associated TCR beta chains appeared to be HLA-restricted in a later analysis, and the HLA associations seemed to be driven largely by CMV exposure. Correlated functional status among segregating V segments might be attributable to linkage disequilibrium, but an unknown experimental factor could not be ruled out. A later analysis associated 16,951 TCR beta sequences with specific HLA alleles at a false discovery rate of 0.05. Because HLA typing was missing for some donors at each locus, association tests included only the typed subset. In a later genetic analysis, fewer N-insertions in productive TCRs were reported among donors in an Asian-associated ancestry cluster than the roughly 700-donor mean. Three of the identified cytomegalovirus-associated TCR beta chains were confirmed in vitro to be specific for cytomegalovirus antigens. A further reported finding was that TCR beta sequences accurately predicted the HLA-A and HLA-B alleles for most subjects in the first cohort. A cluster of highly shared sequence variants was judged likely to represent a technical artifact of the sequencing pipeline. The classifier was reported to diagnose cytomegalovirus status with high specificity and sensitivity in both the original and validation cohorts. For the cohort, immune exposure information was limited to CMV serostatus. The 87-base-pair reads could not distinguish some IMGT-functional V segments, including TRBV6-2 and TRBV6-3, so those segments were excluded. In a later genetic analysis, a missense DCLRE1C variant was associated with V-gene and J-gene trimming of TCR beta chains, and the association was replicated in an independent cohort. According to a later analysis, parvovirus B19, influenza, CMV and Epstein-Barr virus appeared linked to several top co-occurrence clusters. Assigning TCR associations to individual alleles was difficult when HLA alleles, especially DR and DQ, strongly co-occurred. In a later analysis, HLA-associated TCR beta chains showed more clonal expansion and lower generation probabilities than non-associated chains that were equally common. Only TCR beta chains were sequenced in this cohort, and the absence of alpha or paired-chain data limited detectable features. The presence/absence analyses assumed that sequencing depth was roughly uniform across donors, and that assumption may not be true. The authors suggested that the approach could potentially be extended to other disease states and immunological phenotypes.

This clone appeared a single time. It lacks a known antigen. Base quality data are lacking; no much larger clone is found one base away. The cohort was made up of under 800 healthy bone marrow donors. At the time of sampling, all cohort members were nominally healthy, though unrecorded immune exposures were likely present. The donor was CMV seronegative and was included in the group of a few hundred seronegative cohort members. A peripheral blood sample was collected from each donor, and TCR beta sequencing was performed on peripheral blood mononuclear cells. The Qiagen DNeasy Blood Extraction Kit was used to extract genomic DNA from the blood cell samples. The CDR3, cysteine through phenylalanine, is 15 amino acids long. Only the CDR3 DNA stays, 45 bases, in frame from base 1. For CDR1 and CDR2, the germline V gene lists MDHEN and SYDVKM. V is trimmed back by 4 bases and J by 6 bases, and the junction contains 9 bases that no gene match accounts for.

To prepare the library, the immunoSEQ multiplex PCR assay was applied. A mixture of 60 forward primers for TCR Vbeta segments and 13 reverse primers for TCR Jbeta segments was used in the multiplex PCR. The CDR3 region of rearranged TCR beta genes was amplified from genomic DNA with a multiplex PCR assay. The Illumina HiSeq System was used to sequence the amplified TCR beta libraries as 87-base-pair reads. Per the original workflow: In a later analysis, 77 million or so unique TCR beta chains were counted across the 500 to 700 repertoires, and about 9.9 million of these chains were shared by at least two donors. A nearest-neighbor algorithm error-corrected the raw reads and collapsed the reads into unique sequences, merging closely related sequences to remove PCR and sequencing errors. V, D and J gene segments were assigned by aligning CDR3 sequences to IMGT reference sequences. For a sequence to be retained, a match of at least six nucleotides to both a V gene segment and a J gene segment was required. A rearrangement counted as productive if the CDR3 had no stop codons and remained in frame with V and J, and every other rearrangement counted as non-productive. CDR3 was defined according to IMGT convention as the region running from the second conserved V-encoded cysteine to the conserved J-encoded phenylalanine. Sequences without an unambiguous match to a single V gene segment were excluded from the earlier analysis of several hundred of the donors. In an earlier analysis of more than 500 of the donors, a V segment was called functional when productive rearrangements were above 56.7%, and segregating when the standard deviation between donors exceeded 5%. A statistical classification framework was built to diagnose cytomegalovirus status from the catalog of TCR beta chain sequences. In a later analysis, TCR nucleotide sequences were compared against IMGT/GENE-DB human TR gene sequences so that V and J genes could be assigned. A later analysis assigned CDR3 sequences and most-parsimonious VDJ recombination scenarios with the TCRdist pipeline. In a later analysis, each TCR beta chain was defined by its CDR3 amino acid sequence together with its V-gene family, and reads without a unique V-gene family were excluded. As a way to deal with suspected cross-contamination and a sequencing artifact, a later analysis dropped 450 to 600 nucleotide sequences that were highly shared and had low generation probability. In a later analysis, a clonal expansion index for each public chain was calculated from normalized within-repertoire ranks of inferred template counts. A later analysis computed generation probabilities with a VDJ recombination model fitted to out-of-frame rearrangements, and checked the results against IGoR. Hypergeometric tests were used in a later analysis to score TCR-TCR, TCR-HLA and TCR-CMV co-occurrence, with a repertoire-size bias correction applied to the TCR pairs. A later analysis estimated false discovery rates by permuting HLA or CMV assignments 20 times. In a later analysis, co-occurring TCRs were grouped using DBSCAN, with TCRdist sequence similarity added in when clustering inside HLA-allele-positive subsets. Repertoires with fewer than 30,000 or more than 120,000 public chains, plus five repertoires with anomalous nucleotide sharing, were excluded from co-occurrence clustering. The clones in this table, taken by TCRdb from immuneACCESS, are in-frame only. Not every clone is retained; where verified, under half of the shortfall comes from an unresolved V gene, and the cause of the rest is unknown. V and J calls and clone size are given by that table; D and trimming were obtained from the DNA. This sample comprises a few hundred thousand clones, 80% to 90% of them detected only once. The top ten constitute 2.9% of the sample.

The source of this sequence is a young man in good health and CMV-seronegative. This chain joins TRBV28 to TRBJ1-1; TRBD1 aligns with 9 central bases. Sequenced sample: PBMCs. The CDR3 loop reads CASSSSGQGMSEAFF. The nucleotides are TGTGCCAGCAGTTCCTCGGGACAGGGAATGTCTGAAGCTTTCTTT.